This T cell receptor (beta chain) was identified in a study of OX40 agonist ivuxolimab in advanced cancers. The CDR3 runs to 14 residues. CDR1 is LGHNA, CDR2 YSLEER, per germline. V shed 4 bases and J 2 bases; nucleotides not matched to a gene: 2. Clones were read by immunoSEQ multiplex PCR, and TCRdb kept only the in-frame ones, dropping some. The sample holds approximately 94,000 clones, roughly 90% seen once. Note on this clone: No antigen is known for it.

If patients had autoimmune disease history or systemic immunosuppression, they were excluded. Study-wide findings and caveats: Among expanded peripheral T cells, antigen specificity went undetermined.

The TCR originated in an adult with an advanced solid tumor such as melanoma, head and neck, liver or kidney cancer. The material sequenced was CD4+ or CD8+ T cells sorted from blood, taken in a trial of the OX40 agonist ivuxolimab. The chain recombines TRBV4-3 with TRBJ1-3, with 7 bases that match TRBD1. The CDR3 nucleotides read TGCGCCAGCAGCCCCGACAGGGCTGGAAACACCATATATTTT. Residues: CASSPDRAGNTIYF.